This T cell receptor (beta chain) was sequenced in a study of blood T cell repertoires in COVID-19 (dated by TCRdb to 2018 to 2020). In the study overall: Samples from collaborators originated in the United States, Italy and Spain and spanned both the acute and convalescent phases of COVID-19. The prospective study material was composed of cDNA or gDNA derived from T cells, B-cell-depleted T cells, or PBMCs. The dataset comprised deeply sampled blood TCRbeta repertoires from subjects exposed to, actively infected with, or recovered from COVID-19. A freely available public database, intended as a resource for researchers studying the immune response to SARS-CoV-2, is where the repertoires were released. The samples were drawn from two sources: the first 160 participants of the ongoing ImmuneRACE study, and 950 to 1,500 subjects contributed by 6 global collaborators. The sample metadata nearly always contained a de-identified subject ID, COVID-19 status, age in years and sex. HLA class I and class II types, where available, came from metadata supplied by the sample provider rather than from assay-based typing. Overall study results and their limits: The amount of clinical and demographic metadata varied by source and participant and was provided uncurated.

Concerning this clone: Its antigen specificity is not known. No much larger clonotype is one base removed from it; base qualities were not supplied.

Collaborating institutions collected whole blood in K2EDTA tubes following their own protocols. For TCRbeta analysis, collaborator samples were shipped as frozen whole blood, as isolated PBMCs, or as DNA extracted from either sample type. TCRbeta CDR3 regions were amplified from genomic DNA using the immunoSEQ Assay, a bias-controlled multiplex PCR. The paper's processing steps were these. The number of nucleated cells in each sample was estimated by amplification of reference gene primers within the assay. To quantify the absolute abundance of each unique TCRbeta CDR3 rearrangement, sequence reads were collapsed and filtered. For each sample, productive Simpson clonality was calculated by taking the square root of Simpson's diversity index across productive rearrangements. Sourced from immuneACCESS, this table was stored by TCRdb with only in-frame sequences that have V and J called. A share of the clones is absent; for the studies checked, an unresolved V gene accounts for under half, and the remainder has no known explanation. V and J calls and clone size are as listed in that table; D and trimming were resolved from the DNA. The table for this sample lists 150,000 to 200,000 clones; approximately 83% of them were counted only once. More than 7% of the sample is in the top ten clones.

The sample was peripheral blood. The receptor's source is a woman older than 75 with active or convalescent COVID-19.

The CDR3 corresponds to CASSPTLLADTQYF. The nucleotide sequence is given as TGTGCCAGCAGTCCCACTCTACTAGCGGATACGCAGTATTTT. The chain links TRBV6-6 with TRBJ2-3; a stretch of 7 junction bases matches TRBD2. CDR1 and CDR2, looked up from the germline V gene (reference sequence), are MNHNY and SVGAGI. The cysteine opens and the phenylalanine closes a CDR3 of 14 amino acids. Only CDR3 DNA remains: 42 bases, in frame from the first base. The V end gives up 5 bases and the J end 6 bases, leaving 8 bases in the junction not matched to a gene.